The clone carrying this T cell receptor (beta chain) was recorded at least ten times. Its antigen is currently unknown. It was uncontrolled infection, other autoimmune disease, pregnancy or lactation that excluded patients. This sample was included in a study of T cells in Graves' hyperthyroidism and ophthalmopathy. Notes on the study in general: Onset of ophthalmopathy came a median approximately 6 months after the model predicted it.

In germline, CDR1 is LGHNA, CDR2 YNFKEQ. The V end was cut by 0 bases, the J end by 7 bases, with 7 bases between. The CDR3 has 13 amino acids. Amplification of TCR beta CDR3 regions used RNA as the template. HTBI primers drove first-round RT-PCR of the TCR CDR3. TCRdb redid the calling of the multiplex PCR reads with MiXCR, one entry per CDR3 protein. This sample has under 400,000 distinct CDR3 sequences; approximately 22% occur once, and the top ten carry about 50%. The chain uses TRBV4-2 and TRBJ1-5; no clear D gene. Specimen: blood. The TCR was taken from a woman in her fifties or sixties with Graves' hyperthyroidism. The CDR3 DNA reads as TGTGCCAGCAGCCAAGAGGGGAGCCAGCCCCAGCATTTT. Translating gives CASSQEGSQPQHF.